This TCR beta chain was observed in a study of T cell responses to AZD1222 COVID-19 vaccine. Sequenced by immunoSEQ multiplex PCR; TCRdb stores in-frame clones only, minus some. The sample has 90,000 to 100,000 clones, approximately 87% seen once; the top ten hold about 12%. Germline V gene data show CDR1 as SGDLS and CDR2 as YYNGEE. The CDR3 length is 15 residues. Trimming stripped 0 bases from V and 2 bases from J, with 9 bases between. This clone was seen a single time. The input for sequencing was peripheral blood, taken 28 days after the second AZD1222 dose. This sequence was found in an adult who received the AZD1222 COVID-19 vaccine. The chain employs TRBV9 and TRBJ2-1; no clear D. The CDR3 DNA is TGTGCCAGCAGCGTAGATCCCTTGACCTACAATGAGCAGTTCTTC. Translated, it gives CASSVDPLTYNEQFF.